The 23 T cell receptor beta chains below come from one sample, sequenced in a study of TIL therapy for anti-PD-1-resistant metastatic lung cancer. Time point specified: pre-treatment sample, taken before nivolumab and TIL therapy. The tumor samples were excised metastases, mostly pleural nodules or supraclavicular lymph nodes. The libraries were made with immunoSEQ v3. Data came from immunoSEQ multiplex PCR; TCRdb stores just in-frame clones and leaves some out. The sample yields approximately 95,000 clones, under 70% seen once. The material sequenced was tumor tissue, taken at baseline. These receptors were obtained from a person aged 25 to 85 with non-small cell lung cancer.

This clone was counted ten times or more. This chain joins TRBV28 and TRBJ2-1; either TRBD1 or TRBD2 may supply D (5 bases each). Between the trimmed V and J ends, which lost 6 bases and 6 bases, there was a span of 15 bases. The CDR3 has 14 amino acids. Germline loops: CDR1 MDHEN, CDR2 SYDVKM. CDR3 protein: CASRADPRGNEQFF. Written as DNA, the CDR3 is TGTGCCAGCAGGGCCGATCCGAGGGGCAATGAGCAGTTCTTC.

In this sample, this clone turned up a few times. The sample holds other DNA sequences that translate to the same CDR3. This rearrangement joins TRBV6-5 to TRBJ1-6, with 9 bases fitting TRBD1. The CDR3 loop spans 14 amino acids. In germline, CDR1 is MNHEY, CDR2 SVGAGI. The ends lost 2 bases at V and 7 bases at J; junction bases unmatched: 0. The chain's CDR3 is CASSYGQGNSPLHF. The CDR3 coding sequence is TGTGCCAGCAGTTACGGACAGGGGAATTCACCCCTCCACTTT.

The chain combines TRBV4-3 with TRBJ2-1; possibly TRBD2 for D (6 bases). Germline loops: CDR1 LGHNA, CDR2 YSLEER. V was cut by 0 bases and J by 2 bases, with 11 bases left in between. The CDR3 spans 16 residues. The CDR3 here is CASSQDYGSAYNEQFF. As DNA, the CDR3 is TGCGCCAGCAGCCAAGACTACGGGAGTGCCTACAATGAGCAGTTCTTC.

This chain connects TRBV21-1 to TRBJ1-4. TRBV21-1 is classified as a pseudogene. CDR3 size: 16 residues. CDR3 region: CASGSEIAATNEKLFF. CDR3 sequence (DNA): TGTGCCAGCGGGAGCGAAATCGCCGCAACTAATGAAAAACTGTTTTTT.

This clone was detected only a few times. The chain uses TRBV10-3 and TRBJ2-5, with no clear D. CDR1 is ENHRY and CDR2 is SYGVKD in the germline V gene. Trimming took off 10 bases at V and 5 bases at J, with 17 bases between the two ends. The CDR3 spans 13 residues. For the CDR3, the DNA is TGTGCCACCGGCCCAGGCGGCGGTGAGACCCAGTACTTC. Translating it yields CATGPGGGETQYF.

In nucleotides, the CDR3 is TGTGCCAGTAGCCTTATAGGGGGTACGCAGTATTTT. Its protein is CASSLIGGTQYF. The chain carries TRBV19 and TRBJ2-3; maybe TRBD1 (6 bases). CDR1 and CDR2 (germline): LNHDA, SQIVND (reference sequence). The V and J ends lost 6 bases and 8 bases respectively, with 12 bases between them. The CDR3 loop spans 12 amino acids. The variable domain in full, completed from reference TRBV19 and TRBJ2-3, reads DGGITQSPKYLFRKEGQNVTLSCEQNLNHDAMYWYRQDPGQGLRLIYYSQIVNDFQKGDIAEGYSVSREKKESFPLTVTSAQKNPTAFYLCASSLIGGTQYFGPGTRLTVL.

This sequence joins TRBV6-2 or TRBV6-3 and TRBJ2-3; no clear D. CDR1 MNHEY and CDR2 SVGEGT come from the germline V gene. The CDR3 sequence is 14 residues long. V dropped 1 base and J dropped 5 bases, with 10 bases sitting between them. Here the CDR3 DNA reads TGTGCCAGCAGTTACTACGCCCCCGGAGATACGCAGTATTTT. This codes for CASSYYAPGDTQYF.

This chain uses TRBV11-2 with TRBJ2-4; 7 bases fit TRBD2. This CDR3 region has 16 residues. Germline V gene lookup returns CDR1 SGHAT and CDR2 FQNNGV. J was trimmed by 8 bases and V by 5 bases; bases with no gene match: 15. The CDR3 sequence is CASSPQARGSGHIQYF. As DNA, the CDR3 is TGTGCCAGCAGCCCGCAGGCGCGCGGGAGTGGACACATTCAGTACTTC.

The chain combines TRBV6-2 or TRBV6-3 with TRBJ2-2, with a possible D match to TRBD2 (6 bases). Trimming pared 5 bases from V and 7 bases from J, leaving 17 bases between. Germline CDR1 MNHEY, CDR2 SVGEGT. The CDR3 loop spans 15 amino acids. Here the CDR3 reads CASSQGLMGSGELFF. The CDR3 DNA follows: TGTGCCAGCAGTCAGGGACTGATGGGGAGCGGGGAGCTGTTTTTT.

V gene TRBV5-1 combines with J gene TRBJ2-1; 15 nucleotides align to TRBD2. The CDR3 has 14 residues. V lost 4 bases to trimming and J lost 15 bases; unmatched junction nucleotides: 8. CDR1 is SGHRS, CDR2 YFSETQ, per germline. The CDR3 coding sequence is TGCGCCAGCAGCGAGGGGACTAGCGGGAGGTCTCCGTTCTTC. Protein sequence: CASSEGTSGRSPFF. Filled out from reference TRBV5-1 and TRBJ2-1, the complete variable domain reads KAGVTQTPRYLIKTRGQQVTLSCSPISGHRSVSWYQQTPGQGLQFLFEYFSETQRNKGNFPGRFSGRQFSNSRSEMNVSTLELGDSALYLCASSEGTSGRSPFFGPGTRLTVL.

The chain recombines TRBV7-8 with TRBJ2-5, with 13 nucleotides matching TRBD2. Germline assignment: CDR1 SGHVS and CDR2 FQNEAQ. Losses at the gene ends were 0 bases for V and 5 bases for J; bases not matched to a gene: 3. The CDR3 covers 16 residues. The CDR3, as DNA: TGTGCCAGCAGCTTAGCGCGACTAGCGGGAGGTGAGACCCAGTACTTC. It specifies CASSLARLAGGETQYF.

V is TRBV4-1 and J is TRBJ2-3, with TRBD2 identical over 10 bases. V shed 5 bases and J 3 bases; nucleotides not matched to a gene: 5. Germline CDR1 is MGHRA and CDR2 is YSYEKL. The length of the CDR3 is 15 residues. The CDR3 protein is CASSSLAGDTDTQYF. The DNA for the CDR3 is TGCGCCAGCAGCAGTCTAGCGGGAGATACAGATACGCAGTATTTT.

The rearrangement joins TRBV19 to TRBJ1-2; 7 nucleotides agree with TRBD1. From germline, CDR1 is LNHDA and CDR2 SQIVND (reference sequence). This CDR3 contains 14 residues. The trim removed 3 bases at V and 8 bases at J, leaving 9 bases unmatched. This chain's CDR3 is CASSISDRETGYTF. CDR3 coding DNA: TGTGCCAGTAGTATTTCCGACAGGGAAACCGGCTACACCTTC. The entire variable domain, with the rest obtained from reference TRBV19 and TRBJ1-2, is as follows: DGGITQSPKYLFRKEGQNVTLSCEQNLNHDAMYWYRQDPGQGLRLIYYSQIVNDFQKGDIAEGYSVSREKKESFPLTVTSAQKNPTAFYLCASSISDRETGYTFGSGTRLTVV.

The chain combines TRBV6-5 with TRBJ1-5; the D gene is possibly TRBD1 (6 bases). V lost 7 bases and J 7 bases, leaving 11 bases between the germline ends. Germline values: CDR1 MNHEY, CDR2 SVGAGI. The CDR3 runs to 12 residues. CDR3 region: CASKRGEQPQHF. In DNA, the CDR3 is TGTGCCAGCAAGAGGGGGGAACAGCCCCAGCATTTT.

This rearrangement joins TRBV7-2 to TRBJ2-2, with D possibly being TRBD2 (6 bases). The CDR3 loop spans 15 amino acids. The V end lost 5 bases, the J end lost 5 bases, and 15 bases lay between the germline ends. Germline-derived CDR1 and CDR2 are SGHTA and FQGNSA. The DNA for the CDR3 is TGTGCCAGCAGCCCTCAGAAGGGAGGTACCGGGGAGCTGTTTTTT. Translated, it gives CASSPQKGGTGELFF.

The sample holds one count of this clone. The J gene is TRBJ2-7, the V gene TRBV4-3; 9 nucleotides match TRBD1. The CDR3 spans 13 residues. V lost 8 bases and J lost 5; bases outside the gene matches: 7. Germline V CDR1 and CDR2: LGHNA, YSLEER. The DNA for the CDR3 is TGCGCCAGCTCCCGGGACAGGGTCCACGAGCAGTACTTC. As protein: CASSRDRVHEQYF.

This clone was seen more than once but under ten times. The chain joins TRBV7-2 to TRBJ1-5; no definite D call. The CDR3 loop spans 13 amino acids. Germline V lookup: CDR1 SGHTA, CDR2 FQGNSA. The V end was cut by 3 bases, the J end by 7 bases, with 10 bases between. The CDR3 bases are TGTGCCAGCAGCTTTAGATTGGAGCAGCCCCAGCATTTT. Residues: CASSFRLEQPQHF.

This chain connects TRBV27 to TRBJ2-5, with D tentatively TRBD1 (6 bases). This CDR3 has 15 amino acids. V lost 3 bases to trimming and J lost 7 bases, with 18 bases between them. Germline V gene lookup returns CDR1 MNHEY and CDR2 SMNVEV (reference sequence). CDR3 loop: CASSFTTGFGWTQYF. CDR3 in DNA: TGTGCCAGCAGTTTCACCACAGGGTTCGGTTGGACCCAGTACTTC.

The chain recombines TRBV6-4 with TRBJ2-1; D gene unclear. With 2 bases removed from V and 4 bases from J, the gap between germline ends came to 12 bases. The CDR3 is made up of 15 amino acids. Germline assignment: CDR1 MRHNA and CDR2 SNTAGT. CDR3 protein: CASSDPQSGYNEQFF. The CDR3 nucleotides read TGTGCCAGCAGTGACCCCCAGTCGGGTTACAATGAGCAGTTCTTC.

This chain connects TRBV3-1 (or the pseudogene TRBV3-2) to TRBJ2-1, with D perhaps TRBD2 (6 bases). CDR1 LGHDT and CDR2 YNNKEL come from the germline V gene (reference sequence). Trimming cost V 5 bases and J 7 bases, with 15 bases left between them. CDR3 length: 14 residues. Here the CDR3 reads CASSRRASRNEQFF. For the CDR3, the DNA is TGTGCCAGCAGCAGGAGGGCGAGCCGGAATGAGCAGTTCTTC.

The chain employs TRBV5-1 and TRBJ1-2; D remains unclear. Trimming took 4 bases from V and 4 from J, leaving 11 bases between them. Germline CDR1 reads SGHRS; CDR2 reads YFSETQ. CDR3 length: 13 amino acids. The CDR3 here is CASSPGNGYGYTF. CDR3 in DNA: TGCGCCAGCAGCCCTGGGAATGGCTATGGCTACACCTTC.

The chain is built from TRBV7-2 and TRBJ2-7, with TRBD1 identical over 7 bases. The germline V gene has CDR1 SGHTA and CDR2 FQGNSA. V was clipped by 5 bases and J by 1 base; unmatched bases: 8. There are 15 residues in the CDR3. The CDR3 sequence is CASSTVDRPSYEQYF. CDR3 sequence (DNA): TGTGCCAGCAGCACAGTGGACAGGCCTTCCTACGAGCAGTACTTC.

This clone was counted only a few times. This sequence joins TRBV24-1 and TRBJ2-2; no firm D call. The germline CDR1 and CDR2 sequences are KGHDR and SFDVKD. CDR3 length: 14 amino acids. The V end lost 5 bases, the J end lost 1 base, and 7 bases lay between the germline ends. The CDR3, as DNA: TGTGCCACCAGTGGAAAGTTGAACACCGGGGAGCTGTTTTTT. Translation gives CATSGKLNTGELFF.